These 17 T cell receptor beta chains share one sample of origin, sequenced in a study of T cell responses to AZD1222 COVID-19 vaccine. Method: immunoSEQ multiplex PCR; TCRdb's copy keeps in-frame clones and lacks some. The table lists about 150,000 clones, 75% to 90% of them singletons. The starting material was peripheral blood, obtained after recovery from COVID-19. The source is an adult who had recovered from COVID-19.

The rearrangement uses TRBV28 and TRBJ2-7; maybe TRBD2 (5 bases). This CDR3 is 15 amino acids long. The germline CDR1 and CDR2 sequences are MDHEN and SYDVKM. V was pared by 6 bases and J by 0 bases, with 15 bases between. The CDR3 region is CASSSSGVSSYEQYF. The CDR3 DNA sequence: TGTGCCAGCAGCTCCTCCGGGGTTAGCTCCTACGAGCAGTACTTC.

The rearrangement links TRBV9 to TRBJ2-3; 9 bases line up with TRBD2. With 3 bases clipped from V and 3 bases from J, the junction kept 11 bases outside the gene matches. The CDR3 has 17 residues. The germline CDR1 and CDR2 sequences are SGDLS and YYNGEE. This chain's CDR3 is CASSAAGAGGRTDTQYF. CDR3 sequence (DNA): TGTGCCAGCAGCGCCGCAGGGGCGGGGGGGCGAACAGATACGCAGTATTTT.

V is TRBV5-1 and J is TRBJ2-7; 11 positions agree with TRBD2. The CDR3 is made up of 16 amino acids. V lost 0 bases to trimming and J lost 1 base; unmatched junction nucleotides: 3. Germline CDR1 and CDR2: SGHRS and YFSETQ. CDR3 nucleotides: TGCGCCAGCAGCTTGGGGGGGACTAGCGGATCCTACGAGCAGTACTTC. Protein sequence: CASSLGGTSGSYEQYF.

This rearrangement joins TRBV29-1 to TRBJ2-6; D perhaps matches TRBD1 (7 bases). Germline CDR1 and CDR2: SQVTM and ANQGSEA. CDR3 length: 18 residues. V lost 0 bases, J lost 2 bases, and 17 bases lay in between. The CDR3 bases are TGCAGCGTTGAAGATACGGTGGAGGGGGCCACTGGGGCCAACGTCCTGACTTTC. Translation gives CSVEDTVEGATGANVLTF.

This clone was observed a few times. This chain uses TRBV14 with TRBJ2-1, with D hard to call. CDR1 SGHDN and CDR2 FVKESK come from the germline V gene. The V gene lost 3 bases and the J gene lost 9 bases, with 6 bases spanning the gap. The CDR3 is 11 amino acids. CDR3 region: CASSHGSEQFF. The DNA of the CDR3 is TGTGCCAGCAGCCATGGTAGTGAGCAGTTCTTC.

The J gene is TRBJ1-4, the V gene TRBV23-1; D gene ambiguous. TRBV23-1 counts as an open reading frame of uncertain function. The CDR3 loop spans 11 amino acids. Between the trimmed V and J ends, which lost 9 bases and 14 bases, there was a span of 16 bases. The CDR3, as DNA: TGCGCCAGGAACGGAGAACTGGGTCTGTTTTTT. Translating it yields CARNGELGLFF.

The rearrangement uses TRBV28 and TRBJ1-5, with 9 positions matching TRBD1. J was trimmed by 4 bases and V by 0 bases; bases with no gene match: 7. The CDR3 is 17 residues long. CDR1 is MDHEN and CDR2 is SYDVKM in the germline V gene. CDR3 sequence reads: CASSLWGGQGRNQPQHF. CDR3 in DNA: TGTGCCAGCAGTTTATGGGGGGGACAGGGAAGGAATCAGCCCCAGCATTTT.

The V gene is TRBV3-1 (or the pseudogene TRBV3-2), the J gene TRBJ1-2; 9 bases are shared with TRBD1. The CDR3 consists of 13 residues. Germline lookup yields CDR1 LGHDT and CDR2 YNNKEL (reference sequence). The V and J ends lost 5 bases and 5 bases, in that order; junction bases with no gene match: 3. CDR3 nucleotide sequence: TGTGCCAGCAGCTGGACAGGGGATTATGGCTACACCTTC. Residues: CASSWTGDYGYTF.

The chain joins TRBV21-1 to TRBJ1-4; the table's D call, TRBD1, was not checked against the DNA. TRBV21-1 corresponds to a pseudogene. This CDR3 spans 14 amino acids. The CDR3, as DNA: TGTGCCAGCAGCAGCGGGACAGCAAGGGAAAAACTGTTTTTT. This sequence encodes CASSSGTAREKLFF.

The J gene is TRBJ1-3, the V gene TRBV6-5, with D hard to call. Trimming left V 6 bases short and J 3 bases short, with 15 bases between. Germline V gene data show CDR1 as MNHEY and CDR2 as SVGAGI. This CDR3 region has 15 residues. Here the CDR3 DNA reads TGTGCCAGCAGCCTGGAAGGAGGGCGTGGAAACACCATATATTTT. It translates to CASSLEGGRGNTIYF.

This rearrangement joins TRBV28 to TRBJ2-5, with D perhaps matching TRBD1 or TRBD2 (5 bases each). Germline-derived CDR1 and CDR2 are MDHEN and SYDVKM. The V gene lost 5 bases and the J gene lost 4 bases, with 14 bases spanning the gap. The length of the CDR3 is 14 residues. The chain's CDR3 is CASSISMRGETQYF. DNA of the CDR3: TGTGCCAGCAGTATAAGTATGAGGGGAGAGACCCAGTACTTC.

The rearrangement uses TRBV23-1 and TRBJ2-7, with a weak D call TRBD1 (5 bases). TRBV23-1 is flagged as an ORF with uncertain function. The CDR3 covers 15 residues. Trimming removed 7 bases at V and 2 bases at J, with 18 bases between. The CDR3 region is CASTLEDKYPYEQYF. In nucleotides, the CDR3 is TGCGCCAGCACCCTCGAGGACAAATACCCCTACGAGCAGTACTTC.

The rearrangement joins TRBV11-2 to TRBJ2-2; D gene ambiguous. CDR3 length equals 14 residues. V lost 0 bases and J 4 bases, leaving 6 bases between the germline ends. In germline, CDR1 is SGHAT, CDR2 FQNNGV. In nucleotides, the CDR3 is TGTGCCAGCAGCTTAGAGGGCGGCACCGGGGAGCTGTTTTTT. It translates to CASSLEGGTGELFF. Combining the CDR3 with reference TRBV11-2 and TRBJ2-2 gives the whole variable domain EAGVAQSPRYKIIEKRQSVAFWCNPISGHATLYWYQQILGQGPKLLIQFQNNGVVDDSQLPKDRFSAERLKGVDSTLKIQPAKLEDSAVYLCASSLEGGTGELFFGEGSRLTVL.

This chain connects TRBV5-4 to TRBJ2-2; D is possibly TRBD1 (6 bases). Germline values: CDR1 SGHNT, CDR2 YYREEE (reference sequence). The V gene lost 5 bases and the J gene lost 0 bases, with 11 bases spanning the gap. CDR3 size: 15 residues. This CDR3 reads CASSVQGTNTGELFF. The DNA of the CDR3 is TGTGCCAGCAGTGTCCAGGGGACGAACACCGGGGAGCTGTTTTTT.

The genes are TRBV5-1 and TRBJ2-7, with no clear D. The CDR3 totals 14 residues. Deletions cut 0 bases from V and 1 base from J, with 8 bases between. Germline V gives CDR1 SGHRS, CDR2 YFSETQ. This chain's CDR3 is CASSLGAESYEQYF. The CDR3, as DNA: TGCGCCAGCAGCTTGGGGGCGGAGTCCTACGAGCAGTACTTC.

The chain links TRBV12-3 or TRBV12-4 to TRBJ1-5; no definite D call. V shed 1 base and J shed 3 bases, with 4 bases lying between them. The CDR3 runs 13 residues. For the CDR3, the DNA is TGTGCCAGCAGTTTAGGGAACAATCAGCCCCAGCATTTT. Translating gives CASSLGNNQPQHF.

The gene calls are TRBV5-4 and TRBJ2-1; TRBD2 agrees at 12 bases. This CDR3 has 14 amino acids. The J segment lost 7 bases and the V segment lost 5 bases, leaving 4 bases of the junction unmatched. Germline V lookup: CDR1 SGHNT, CDR2 YYREEE (reference sequence). This CDR3 reads CASSRGLAGNEQFF. The CDR3 coding sequence is TGTGCCAGCAGTCGCGGACTAGCGGGGAATGAGCAGTTCTTC.